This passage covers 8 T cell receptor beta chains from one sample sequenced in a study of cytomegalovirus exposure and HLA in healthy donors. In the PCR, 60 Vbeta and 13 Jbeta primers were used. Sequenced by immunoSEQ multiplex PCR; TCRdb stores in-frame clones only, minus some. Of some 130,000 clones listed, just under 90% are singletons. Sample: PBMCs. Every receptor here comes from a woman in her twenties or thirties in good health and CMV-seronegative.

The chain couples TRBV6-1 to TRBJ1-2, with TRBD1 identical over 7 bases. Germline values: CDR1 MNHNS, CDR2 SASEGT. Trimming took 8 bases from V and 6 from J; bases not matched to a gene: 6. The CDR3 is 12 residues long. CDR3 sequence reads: CASWDSINGYTF. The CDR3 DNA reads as TGTGCCAGCTGGGACAGCATCAATGGCTACACCTTC.

DNA for the CDR3: TGTGCCAGCAGCCAAAGACCCACTAGCGGGGGGGACACAGATACGCAGTATTTT. Translated: CASSQRPTSGGDTDTQYF. The chain is built from TRBV7-6 and TRBJ2-3, with TRBD2 identical over 13 bases. Germline CDR1 SGHVS, CDR2 FNYEAQ. CDR3 length: 18 residues. The V gene end was trimmed by 5 bases and the J gene end by 2 bases; junction bases not matched to a gene: 10.

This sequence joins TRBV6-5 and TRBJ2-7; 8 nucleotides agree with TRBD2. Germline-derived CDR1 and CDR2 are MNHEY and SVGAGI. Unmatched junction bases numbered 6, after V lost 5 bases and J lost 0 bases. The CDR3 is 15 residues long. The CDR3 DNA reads TGTGCCAGCAGTACCACTAGCGGAGGCTCCTACGAGCAGTACTTC. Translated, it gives CASSTTSGGSYEQYF.

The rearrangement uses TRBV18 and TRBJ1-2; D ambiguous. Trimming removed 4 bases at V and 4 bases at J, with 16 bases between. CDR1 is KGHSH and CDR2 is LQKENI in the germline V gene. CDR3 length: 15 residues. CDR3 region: CASSLGSAGAYGYTF. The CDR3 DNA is TGTGCCAGCTCACTAGGATCGGCCGGAGCCTATGGCTACACCTTC.

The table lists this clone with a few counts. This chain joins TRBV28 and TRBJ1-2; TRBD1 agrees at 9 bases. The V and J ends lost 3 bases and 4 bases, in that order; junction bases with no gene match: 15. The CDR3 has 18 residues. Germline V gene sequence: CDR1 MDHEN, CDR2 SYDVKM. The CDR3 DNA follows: TGTGCCAGCAGTTTGGATATGGGGACAGGGTATTCCGGCTATGGCTACACCTTC. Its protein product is CASSLDMGTGYSGYGYTF.

CDR3 region: CASSYWTSGKETQYF. CDR3 DNA sequence: TGTGCCAGCAGCTACTGGACTAGCGGGAAAGAGACCCAGTACTTC. The chain recombines TRBV11-2 with TRBJ2-5; TRBD2 matches at 12 bases. The CDR3 runs 15 residues. Germline V lookup: CDR1 SGHAT, CDR2 FQNNGV. J was trimmed by 3 bases and V by 4 bases; bases with no gene match: 3.

The DNA for the CDR3 is TGTGCCAGCAGCTTAGATTCTGTGAACACTGAAGCTTTCTTT. Amino acid sequence: CASSLDSVNTEAFF. The chain employs TRBV7-9 and TRBJ1-1; no firm D call. This CDR3 contains 14 residues. Germline V gives CDR1 SEHNR, CDR2 FQNEAQ (reference sequence). Trimming removed 1 base from V and 0 bases from J, with 6 bases in between. The variable domain in full, completed from reference TRBV7-9 and TRBJ1-1, reads DTGVSQNPRHKITKRGQNVTFRCDPISEHNRLYWYRQTLGQGPEFLTYFQNEAQLEKSRLLSDRFSAERPKGSFSTLEIQRTEQGDSAMYLCASSLDSVNTEAFFGQGTRLTVV.

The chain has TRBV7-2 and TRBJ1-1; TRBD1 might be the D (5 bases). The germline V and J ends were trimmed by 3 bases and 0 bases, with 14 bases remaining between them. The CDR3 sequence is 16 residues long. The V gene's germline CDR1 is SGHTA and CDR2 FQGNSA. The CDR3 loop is CASSFSRVPMNTEAFF. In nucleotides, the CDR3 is TGTGCCAGCAGCTTCTCCAGGGTCCCGATGAACACTGAAGCTTTCTTT.